The following is a T cell receptor beta chain sequence with its context. This specimen belongs to a study of blood T cell repertoires in COVID-19. Clones were read by immunoSEQ multiplex PCR, and TCRdb kept only the in-frame ones, dropping some. The repertoire includes 150,000 to 200,000 clones, roughly 84% of them detected once, and 7.5% to 10% sits in the top ten. The CDR3 runs to 15 residues. The germline V gene encodes CDR1 SEHNR and CDR2 FQNEAQ (reference sequence). Germline trimming cut 2 bases from V and 7 bases from J; bases unmatched to any gene: 6. V is TRBV7-9 and J is TRBJ2-1; 9 positions agree with TRBD2. Sequencing was done on a sample of peripheral blood. The TCR sequence derives from a woman of 80 years or more with acute or convalescent COVID-19. The chain's CDR3 is CASSLLSGRANEQFF. In DNA form, the CDR3 reads TGTGCCAGCAGCTTACTTAGCGGGAGAGCAAATGAGCAGTTCTTC. Using reference TRBV7-9 and TRBJ2-1 for the parts outside the CDR3, the full variable domain is DTGVSQNPRHKITKRGQNVTFRCDPISEHNRLYWYRQTLGQGPEFLTYFQNEAQLEKSRLLSDRFSAERPKGSFSTLEIQRTEQGDSAMYLCASSLLSGRANEQFFGPGTRLTVL.